This T cell receptor beta chain appears in the sequencing data of a study of shared clonotypes between healthy human individuals. Clones were sequenced by immunoSEQ multiplex PCR, and TCRdb holds only the in-frame ones, with some missing. The sample yields hundreds of thousands of clones, roughly four fifths seen once. This clone was counted between two and nine times. The antigen is not known. With a much larger clone just one base away, this may be a read error. V lost 5 bases and J lost 8, with 12 bases in between. The germline V gene encodes CDR1 GTSNPN and CDR2 SVGIG (reference sequence). The CDR3 covers 11 residues. Study-level results: Depth of sequencing was expected to influence donor clonotype sharing.

This clonotype was obtained from a woman in her forties in good health. Some clones in this sample may be carry-over from other donors' samples. Sequenced material: PBMCs. This chain links TRBV30 with TRBJ1-2; D is possibly TRBD1 (5 bases). The CDR3 loop reads CAWGQGSGYTF. The CDR3 nucleotides are TGTGCCTGGGGTCAGGGATCCGGCTACACCTTC.